Below, 3 T cell receptor beta chains from the same sample are listed, as sequenced in a study of T cells expressing NK-cell markers. TCRdb re-called the 5' RACE reads, yielding one record per CDR3 amino acid sequence without DNA. This listing includes about 390,000 distinct CDR3 sequences. The sequenced material came from blood T cells: a sorted CD56 or NKG2C T cell subset, CD4+ or CD8+ T cells, or bulk PBMC T cells (not recorded which). Receptors were obtained from a woman aged 45 to 65 in good health.

The chain uses TRBV20-1 and TRBJ2-7; checking the TCRdb D call of TRBD2 is not possible without DNA. Germline CDR1 is DFQATT and CDR2 is SNEGSKA (reference sequence). The CDR3 loop spans 14 amino acids. The CDR3 loop reads CSARSSGRRTLQYF.

The rearrangement links TRBV18 to TRBJ2-1; the D gene TCRdb calls, TRBD2, cannot be checked with no DNA. Per the germline V gene, CDR1 is KGHSH and CDR2 is LQKENI. The CDR3 covers 14 residues. The CDR3 is CASSPAGIYNEQFF. The entire variable domain, with the rest obtained from reference TRBV18 and TRBJ2-1, is as follows: NAGVMQNPRHLVRRRGQEARLRCSPMKGHSHVYWYRQLPEEGLKFMVYLQKENIIDESGMPKERFSAEFPKEGPSILRIQQVVRGDSAAYFCASSPAGIYNEQFFGPGTRLTVL.

The chain has TRBV24-1 and TRBJ2-5; TCRdb indicates TRBD1, and absent DNA this call remains unverified. The CDR3 spans 17 residues. The germline CDR1 and CDR2 sequences are KGHDR and SFDVKD. The chain's CDR3 is CATSDVSGQGPQETQYF.